Sequencing of this T cell receptor beta chain was carried out in a study of T-cell memory formation after mild COVID-19. Study-wide results and limits: Clonal second-wave expansions that peaked on day 37 had unconfirmed SARS-CoV-2 specificity.

5'RACE, which relied on constant-segment primers, yielded TCR alpha and TCR beta cDNA libraries carrying sample barcodes and UMIs. Each CDR3 protein is one row after TCRdb ran MiXCR on the 5' RACE reads. The sample carries roughly 340,000 distinct CDR3 sequences, approximately 15% recorded once. The table lists this clonotype with a few counts. Its antigen is not known. Trimming stripped 4 bases from V and 0 bases from J, with 15 bases between. The germline V gene encodes CDR1 SGHTA and CDR2 FQGNSA. The CDR3 contains 16 residues. Sequenced: PBMCs or a T cell subset sorted from them (not recorded which). The TCR sequence derives from a man aged 18 to 35 who had mild COVID-19 (a few samples of this study predate the infection). Cell type and time point are not known. V gene TRBV7-2 combines with J gene TRBJ1-1; possibly TRBD1 for D (6 bases). CDR3 amino acids: CASSSRQVGLNTEAFF. The DNA for the CDR3 is TGTGCCAGCAGCTCCAGACAGGTTGGACTGAACACTGAAGCTTTCTTT.